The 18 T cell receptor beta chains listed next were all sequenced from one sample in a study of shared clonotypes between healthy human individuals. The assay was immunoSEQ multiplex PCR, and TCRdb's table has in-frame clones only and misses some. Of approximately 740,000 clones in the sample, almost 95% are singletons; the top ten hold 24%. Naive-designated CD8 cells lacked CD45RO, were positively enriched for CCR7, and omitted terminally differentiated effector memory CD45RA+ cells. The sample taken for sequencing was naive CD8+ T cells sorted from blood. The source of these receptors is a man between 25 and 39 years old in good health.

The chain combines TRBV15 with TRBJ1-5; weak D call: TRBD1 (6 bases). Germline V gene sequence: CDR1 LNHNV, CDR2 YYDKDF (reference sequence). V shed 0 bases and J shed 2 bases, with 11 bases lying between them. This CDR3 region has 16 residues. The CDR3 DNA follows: TGTGCCACCAGCAGAGATCGCCGACAGGGCAATCAGCCCCAGCATTTT. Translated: CATSRDRRQGNQPQHF.

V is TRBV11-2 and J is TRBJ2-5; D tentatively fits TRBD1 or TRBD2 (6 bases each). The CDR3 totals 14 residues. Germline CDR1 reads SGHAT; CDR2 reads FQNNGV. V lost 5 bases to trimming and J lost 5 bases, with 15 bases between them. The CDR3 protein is CASSLLTGRETQYF. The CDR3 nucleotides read TGTGCCAGCAGCCTTCTTACAGGGAGGGAGACCCAGTACTTC.

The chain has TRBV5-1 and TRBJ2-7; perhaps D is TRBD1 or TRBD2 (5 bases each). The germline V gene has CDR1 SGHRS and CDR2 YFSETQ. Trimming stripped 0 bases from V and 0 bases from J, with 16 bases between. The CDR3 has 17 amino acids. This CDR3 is CASSLGMLGTTSYEQYF. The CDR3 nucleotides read TGCGCCAGCAGCTTGGGGATGTTAGGGACGACCTCCTACGAGCAGTACTTC.

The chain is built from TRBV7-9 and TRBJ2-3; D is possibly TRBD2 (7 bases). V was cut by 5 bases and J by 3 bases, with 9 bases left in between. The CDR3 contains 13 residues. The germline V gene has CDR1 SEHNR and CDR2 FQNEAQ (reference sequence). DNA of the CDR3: TGTGCCAGCAGCGAGGGGGGGACAGATACGCAGTATTTT. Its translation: CASSEGGTDTQYF. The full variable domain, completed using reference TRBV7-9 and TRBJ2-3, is DTGVSQNPRHKITKRGQNVTFRCDPISEHNRLYWYRQTLGQGPEFLTYFQNEAQLEKSRLLSDRFSAERPKGSFSTLEIQRTEQGDSAMYLCASSEGGTDTQYFGPGTRLTVL.

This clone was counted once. The chain's CDR3 is CASSILTGGHEAFF. The DNA of the CDR3 is TGTGCCAGTAGTATATTGACAGGGGGTCATGAAGCTTTCTTT. This chain uses TRBV19 with TRBJ1-1, with TRBD1 matching over 9 bases. The germline CDR1 and CDR2 sequences are LNHDA and SQIVND (reference sequence). J gave up 7 bases and V 2 bases, and 5 bases lay outside the gene matches. The CDR3 has 14 residues.

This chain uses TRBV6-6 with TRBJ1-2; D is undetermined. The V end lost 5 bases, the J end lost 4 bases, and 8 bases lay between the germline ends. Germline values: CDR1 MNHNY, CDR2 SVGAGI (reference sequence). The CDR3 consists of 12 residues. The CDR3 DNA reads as TGTGCCAGCAGTCAGACTACCTATGGCTACACCTTC. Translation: CASSQTTYGYTF.

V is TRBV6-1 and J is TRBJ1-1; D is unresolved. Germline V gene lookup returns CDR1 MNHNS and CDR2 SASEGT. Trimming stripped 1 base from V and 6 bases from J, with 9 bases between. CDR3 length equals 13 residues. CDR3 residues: CASSEVDISEAFF. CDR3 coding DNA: TGTGCCAGCAGTGAAGTAGACATCTCTGAAGCTTTCTTT.

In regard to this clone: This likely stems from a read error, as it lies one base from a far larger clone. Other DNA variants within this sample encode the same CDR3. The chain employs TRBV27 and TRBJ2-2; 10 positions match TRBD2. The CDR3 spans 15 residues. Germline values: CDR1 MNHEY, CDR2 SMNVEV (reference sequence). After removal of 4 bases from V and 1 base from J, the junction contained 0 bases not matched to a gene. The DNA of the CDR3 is TGTGCCAGCAGTTGGACTAGCGGGAACACCGGGGAGCTGTTTTTT. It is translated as CASSWTSGNTGELFF.

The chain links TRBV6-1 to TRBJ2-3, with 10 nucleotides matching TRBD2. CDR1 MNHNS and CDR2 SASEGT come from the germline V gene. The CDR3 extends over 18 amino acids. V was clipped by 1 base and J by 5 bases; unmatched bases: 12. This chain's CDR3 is CASSEEEGGTSVVDTQYF. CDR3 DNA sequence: TGTGCCAGCAGTGAAGAAGAGGGGGGGACTAGCGTCGTAGATACGCAGTATTTT.

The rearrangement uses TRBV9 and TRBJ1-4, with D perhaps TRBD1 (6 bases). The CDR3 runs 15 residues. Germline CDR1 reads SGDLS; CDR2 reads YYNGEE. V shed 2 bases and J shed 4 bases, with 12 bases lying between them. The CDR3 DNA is TGTGCCAGCAGCGTCGGGACAAGGCTTAATGAAAAACTGTTTTTT. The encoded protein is CASSVGTRLNEKLFF.

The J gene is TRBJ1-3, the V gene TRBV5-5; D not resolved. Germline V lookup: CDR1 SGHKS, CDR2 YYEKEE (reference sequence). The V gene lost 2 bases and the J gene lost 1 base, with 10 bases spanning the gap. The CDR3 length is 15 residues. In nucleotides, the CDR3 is TGTGCCAGCAGCTTCCGGGGATCTTCTGGAAACACCATATATTTT. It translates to CASSFRGSSGNTIYF.

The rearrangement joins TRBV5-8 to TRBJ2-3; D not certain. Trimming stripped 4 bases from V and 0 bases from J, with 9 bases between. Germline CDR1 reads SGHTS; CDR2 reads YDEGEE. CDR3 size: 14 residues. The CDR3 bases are TGTGCCAGCAGCCTCGGTGGGAGCACAGATACGCAGTATTTT. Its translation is CASSLGGSTDTQYF.

The CDR3 sequence: CASSQVGRYGGANNEKLFF. The CDR3 nucleotides read TGCGCCAGCAGCCAAGTGGGCCGTTACGGGGGCGCGAATAATGAAAAACTGTTTTTT. The gene calls are TRBV4-3 and TRBJ1-4; the D gene is possibly TRBD1 (6 bases). V shed 1 base and J shed 4 bases, with 22 bases lying between them. CDR3 length equals 19 residues. Germline V gene sequence: CDR1 LGHNA, CDR2 YSLEER.

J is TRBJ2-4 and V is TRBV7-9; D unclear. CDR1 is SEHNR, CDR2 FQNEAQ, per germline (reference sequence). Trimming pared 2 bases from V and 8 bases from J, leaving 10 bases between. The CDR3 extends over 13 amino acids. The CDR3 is CASSLPLTDIQYF. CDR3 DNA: TGTGCCAGCAGCTTACCACTGACCGACATTCAGTACTTC.

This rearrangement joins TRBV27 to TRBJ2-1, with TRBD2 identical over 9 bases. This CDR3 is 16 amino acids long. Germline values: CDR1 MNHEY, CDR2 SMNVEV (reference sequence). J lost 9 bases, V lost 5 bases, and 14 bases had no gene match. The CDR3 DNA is TGTGCCAGCAGTCCCGGTTCTAGCGGGAACAGGGGTGAGCAGTTCTTC. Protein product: CASSPGSSGNRGEQFF.

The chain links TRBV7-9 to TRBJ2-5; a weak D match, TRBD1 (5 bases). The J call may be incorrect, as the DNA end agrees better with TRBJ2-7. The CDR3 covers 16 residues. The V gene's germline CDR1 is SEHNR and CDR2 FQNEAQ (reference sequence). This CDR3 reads CASSSVFQGTEVEQYF. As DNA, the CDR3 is TGTGCCAGCAGCTCCGTCTTTCAGGGAACCGAAGTCGAGCAGTACTTC.

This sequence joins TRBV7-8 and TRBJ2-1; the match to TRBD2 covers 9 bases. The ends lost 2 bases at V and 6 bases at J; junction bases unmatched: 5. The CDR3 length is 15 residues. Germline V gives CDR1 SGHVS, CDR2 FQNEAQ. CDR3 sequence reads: CASSLYRTSANEQFF. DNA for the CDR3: TGTGCCAGCAGCTTATATAGGACTAGCGCCAATGAGCAGTTCTTC. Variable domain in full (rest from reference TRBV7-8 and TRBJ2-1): GAGVSQSPRYKVAKRGQDVALRCDPISGHVSLFWYQQALGQGPEFLTYFQNEAQLDKSGLPSDRFFAERPEGSVSTLKIQRTQQEDSAVYLCASSLYRTSANEQFFGPGTRLTVL.

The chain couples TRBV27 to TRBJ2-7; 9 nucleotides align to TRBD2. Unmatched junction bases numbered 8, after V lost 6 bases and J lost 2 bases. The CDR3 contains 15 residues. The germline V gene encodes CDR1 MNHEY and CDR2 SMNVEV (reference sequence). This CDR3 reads CASSFSSGSTYEQYF. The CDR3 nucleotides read TGTGCCAGCAGCTTCAGTAGCGGGAGTACCTACGAGCAGTACTTC.